This paragraph reports one TCR beta chain. Its antigen is not known. The time point: blood 2 weeks post-SBRT. Treatment of the sample: 15 Gy SBRT to primary tumor, nephrectomy 4 weeks later. Method: immunoSEQ multiplex PCR; TCRdb's copy keeps in-frame clones and lacks some. The sample has some 60,000 clones; just over 75% are singletons. With V trimmed by 4 bases and J by 3 bases, 8 bases remained unmatched. Germline CDR1 reads SGHRS; CDR2 reads YFSETQ. The CDR3 extends over 15 amino acids. This record belongs to a study of radiation and T cells in renal cell carcinoma. Findings and limits, study-wide: No pretreatment tumor biopsies were available for baseline clonotypes.

Sample: blood, taken from a patient whose treatment included radiotherapy and nephrectomy. The receptor was derived from a man between 60 and 75 years old with renal cell carcinoma. The chain links TRBV5-1 to TRBJ1-2, with 8 bases that match TRBD1. The DNA of the CDR3 is TGCGCCAGCAGCCCATACAGGGGGAAGGACTATGGCTACACCTTC. Translating it yields CASSPYRGKDYGYTF.